In its sample, the clone carrying this T cell receptor beta chain was seen many times. MiXCR was run by TCRdb on the reads, yielding one entry per CDR3 protein. The profile shows around 310,000 distinct CDR3 sequences, roughly a sixth of them singletons. This record belongs to a study of T cell repertoires in cytomegalovirus infection. The TCR comes from a human donor in good health (CMV status not recorded). Some clones in this sample may be carry-over from other donors' samples. Sequenced: PBMCs.

CDR3 amino acids: CASSSYTNNSPLHF. In DNA form, the CDR3 reads TGTGCCAGCAGCTCCTACACCAATAATTCACCCCTCCACTTT. The J gene is TRBJ1-6, the V gene TRBV7-8, with D unclear. V was shortened by 4 bases and J by 5 bases, with 9 bases between the two germline ends. Germline CDR1 reads SGHVS; CDR2 reads FQNEAQ. The CDR3 covers 14 residues.